Sequencing of this T cell receptor beta chain was carried out in a study of radiation and T cells in renal cell carcinoma. Whole-study results and caveats: From baseline, blood top tumor clonotypes peaked at 2 weeks post-radiation.

Regarding this clone: The antigen is not known.

Specified time point: blood 4 weeks post-SBRT, at nephrectomy. As for treatment: 15 Gy SBRT to primary tumor, nephrectomy 4 weeks later. Nephrectomy followed 15 Gy stereotactic body radiation by 4 weeks. Using immunoSEQ multiplex PCR, the repertoire was profiled, and TCRdb retains in-frame clones only, with some absent. This table holds about 77,000 clones, around four fifths found once. The V gene lost 6 bases and the J gene lost 5 bases, with 28 bases spanning the gap. The CDR3 totals 18 residues. The germline V gene encodes CDR1 MNHEY and CDR2 SMNVEV (reference sequence). The chain has TRBV27 and TRBJ1-2, with TRBD1 as a possible D gene (6 bases). Specimen: blood, collected from a patient whose treatment included radiotherapy and nephrectomy. The sequence came from a woman aged 55-75 years with renal cell carcinoma. CDR3 DNA sequence: TGTGCCAGCAGGCCGACTCAGACAGGACGGAAGCTCACTTATGGCTACACCTTC. Residues: CASRPTQTGRKLTYGYTF.